This T cell receptor (beta chain) was found in a study of blood T cells in healthy people across ages (dated by TCRdb to the mid-2010s). General notes on the study: In model experiments, roughly one uniquely barcoded TCR beta cDNA molecule per two T cells was captured by template switching. Using deep sequencing normalized with unique cDNA molecular identifiers, the study measured how TCR beta repertoire diversity changes with age. Four age groups were formed from the donors: young (average 16 years), middle-aged (approximately 40), aged (about 62) and long-lived (about 75). To avoid experimental bias, donors of different ages were distributed randomly across sequencing lanes. Two additional independent replicas of 1 million unique cDNA reads from the same blood draw were analyzed for two donors (one aged 18 to 30 and one aged 80 or older). What the authors observed across the whole study: The CMV infection status of donors was not known, potentially confounding age-related changes in expanded clonotypes. Compared with the aged group, the long-lived group had more naive CD4+ T cells, fewer expanded clones and increased TCR diversity, a pattern suggesting age selection. Observed TCR beta diversity per million T cells fell roughly linearly with age, and a significant reduction was already apparent by age roughly 40. Bulk unsorted PBMC profiling prevented conclusive comparison of naive and antigen-experienced compartments. A strong correlation was found between observed TCR beta diversity and the percentage of naive T cells measured by flow cytometry. Estimates of total diversity from one million sequenced T cells were regarded as lower bounds and underestimates.

The 39 donors, aged about 6 to 90 years, were systemically healthy Caucasian individuals from Russia. Each donor gave approximately 9.3 milliliters of peripheral blood, collected into EDTA-treated Vacutainer tubes. PBMCs were isolated by Ficoll-Paque density-gradient centrifugation, with at least 6 million obtained per sample. Total RNA, at least 6 micrograms per sample, was extracted from PBMCs with Trizol reagent. The percentages of naive CD45RAhigh/CD27high T cells were determined by flow cytometry on a PBMC aliquot from every donor. With regard to this clonotype: It lacks a known antigen. At one end the junction does not follow the germline gene, possibly because of a read error.

The CDR3 contains 15 residues, cysteine and phenylalanine counted. Only CDR3 DNA remains: 45 bases, in frame from the first base. Library construction relied on 5' RACE. TCRdb shows the sequencer as Illumina HiSeq 2500. A second PCR of roughly 7 to 12 cycles was run with a J-beta primer mix and a sample-barcoded 5' primer. A template-switch 5' adaptor carrying 12 random nucleotides introduced a unique molecular identifier onto each TCR beta cDNA molecule. Each sample yielded at least 2.5 million CDR3-containing paired-end reads. All of the RNA was converted into first-strand cDNA using the Mint cDNA synthesis kit, with a TRBC-specific oligonucleotide serving as the primer. Following uracil-DNA glycosylase treatment, a first 18-cycle PCR with universal primers M1SS and BC2_uni_R was performed on all cDNA. In the authors' own workflow: For normalization, 1 million high-quality reads, each with a distinct molecular identifier, were randomly selected from each sample. Reads sharing molecular identifiers were discarded rather than binned into consensus sequences. MiTCR, with a Q25 quality threshold and the strictest error-elimination algorithm, was used for CDR3 identification, clonotype clustering and error correction. Lower-bound total TCR beta diversity was estimated with a nonparametric unseen species model using Euler transformation. TCRdb reprocessed the public reads (quality trimming at Q25 with fastp, clone calling with MiXCR) and kept in-frame beta chains. Identical CDR3 proteins give one entry, which carries the most common genes and DNA. The V and J calls, along with clone size, are taken from TCRdb and not from the paper's own processing. This sample has over 1,500,000 distinct CDR3 sequences in its table, and around 48% of those were observed once. The ten largest clones take up over 2% of the sample.

This receptor was taken from a woman aged 40-49 years in good health. The material sequenced was blood. Here the chain combines TRBV12-3 or TRBV12-4 and TRBJ2-7; a stretch of 13 junction bases matches TRBD2. The CDR3 reads as follows: CAGRLTSGGAHEQYF. The nucleotide sequence is given as TGTGCCGGCAGACTTACTAGCGGGGGGGCCCATGAGCAGTACTTC.